This entry features one T cell receptor beta chain sequence. As processed by the authors: Amplification from reference gene primers served as the basis for estimated nucleated cell counts. Assay used: immunoSEQ multiplex PCR; TCRdb lists only in-frame clones, some missing. V, J and clone size are taken as reported in that table, and D and trimming were inferred from the DNA itself. The sample lists about 120,000 clones, 85% occurring once. The CDR3 runs 14 residues. The germline V gene encodes CDR1 SEHNR and CDR2 FQNEAQ (reference sequence). J was trimmed by 2 bases and V by 0 bases; bases with no gene match: 0. These data come from a study of blood T cell repertoires in COVID-19. Study context: The United States, Italy and Spain were the sources of the acute and convalescent COVID-19 samples. PBMCs, B-cell-depleted T cells, or T cells provided the cDNA or gDNA that made up the material.

The sample was peripheral blood. The gene calls are TRBV7-9 and TRBJ2-7; 8 nucleotides agree with TRBD2. This clonotype was sampled from a man older than 75 with active or convalescent COVID-19. The CDR3 loop reads CASSLASGTYEQYF. The DNA of the CDR3 is TGTGCCAGCAGCTTAGCTAGCGGGACCTACGAGCAGTACTTC.